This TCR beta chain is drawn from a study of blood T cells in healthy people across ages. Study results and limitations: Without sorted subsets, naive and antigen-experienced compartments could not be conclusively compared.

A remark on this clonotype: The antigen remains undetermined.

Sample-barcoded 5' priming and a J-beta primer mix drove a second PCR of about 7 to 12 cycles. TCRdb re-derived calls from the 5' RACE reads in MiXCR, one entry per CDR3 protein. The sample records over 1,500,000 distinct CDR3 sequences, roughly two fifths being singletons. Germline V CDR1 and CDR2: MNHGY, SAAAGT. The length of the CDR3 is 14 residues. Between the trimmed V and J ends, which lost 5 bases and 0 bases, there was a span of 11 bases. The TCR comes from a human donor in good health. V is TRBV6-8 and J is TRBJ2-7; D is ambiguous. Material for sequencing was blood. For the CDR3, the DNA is TGTGCCAGCAGTCGATTTACGGGCTCCTACGAGCAGTACTTC. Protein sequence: CASSRFTGSYEQYF.